Listed below are T cell receptor beta chains from one sample, sequenced in a study of blood T cell repertoires in COVID-19. Clones were sequenced by immunoSEQ multiplex PCR, and TCRdb holds only the in-frame ones, with some missing. The sample holds about 120,000 clones, approximately 83% seen once. Sequenced: peripheral blood. Every receptor here comes from a man aged 80 or over with active or convalescent COVID-19. CDR3s include the opening cysteine and the closing phenylalanine or tryptophan. The order of the fields is J gene, D gene, V gene, clone size, CDR3 protein, CDR3 DNA. D genes are given only for firm matches. Only some rows state a clone size, as once, few, many or a class for expanded clones.

TRBJ1-4 - TRBV5-1 - CASSTEGGDEKLFF TGCGCCAGCAGTACCGAGGGAGGGGATGAAAAACTGTTTTTT
TRBJ2-2 TRBD2 TRBV4-3 - CASSLGLAGEVGAGELFF TGCGCCAGCAGCCTGGGACTAGCGGGAGAGGTAGGAGCCGGGGAGCTGTTTTTT
TRBJ1-3 - TRBV2 - CARLTLSSGNTIYF TGTGCCAGATTGACTCTGAGCTCTGGAAACACCATATATTTT
TRBJ2-1 - TRBV11-3 - CASSEGLYNGQFF TGTGCCAGCAGCGAGGGCCTATACAATGGGCAGTTCTTC
TRBJ2-7 - TRBV9 - CASSVRGITPTEQYF TGTGCCAGCAGCGTGAGAGGGATCACTCCCACCGAGCAGTACTTC
TRBJ2-1 TRBD2 TRBV25-1 - CASSGGVVENEQFF TGTGCCAGCAGCGGGGGGGTGGTCGAGAATGAGCAGTTCTTC
TRBJ2-1 TRBD2 TRBV6-2/TRBV6-3 - CASSLPGLSYNEQFF TGTGCCAGCAGCCTTCCGGGACTATCCTACAATGAGCAGTTCTTC
TRBJ2-7 - TRBV4-1 - CASSQATGSYEQYF TGCGCCAGCAGCCAAGCAACAGGGTCCTACGAGCAGTACTTC
TRBJ2-7 - TRBV6-2/TRBV6-3 few CASSYGGPYEQYF TGTGCCAGCAGTTATGGTGGGCCCTACGAGCAGTACTTC
TRBJ2-7 - TRBV3-1/TRBV3-2 - CASSQYAADEQYF TGTGCCAGCAGCCAATACGCGGCAGACGAGCAGTACTTC
TRBJ2-5 - TRBV11-2 - CASSLDLGSQETQYF TGTGCCAGCAGCTTAGATTTAGGGAGCCAAGAGACCCAGTACTTC
TRBJ2-3 TRBD1 TRBV24-1 - CATSVGQGVSTDTQYF TGTGCCACCAGTGTAGGTCAGGGGGTTAGCACAGATACGCAGTATTTT
TRBJ1-1 - TRBV6-5 - CASSSYAGTEAFF TGTGCCAGCAGTTCCTATGCGGGCACTGAAGCTTTCTTT
TRBJ2-5 TRBD2 TRBV30 - CAWSVQGLGGTQYF TGTGCCTGGAGTGTACAGGGACTAGGAGGGACCCAGTACTTC
TRBJ2-1 TRBD2 TRBV6-4 few CASSLRGFSAAAGGEQFF TGTGCCAGTTCCCTTCGGGGATTCAGCGCTGCAGCGGGGGGTGAGCAGTTCTTC
TRBJ2-5 TRBD2 TRBV24-1 - CATEGTSGPAGETQYF TGTGCCACCGAGGGGACTAGCGGGCCCGCAGGGGAGACCCAGTACTTC
TRBJ2-1 TRBD1 TRBV4-2 - CASSLDGQGNEQFF TGTGCCAGCAGCCTGGATGGACAGGGGAATGAGCAGTTCTTC
TRBJ2-5 - TRBV7-9 - CASSRLGQETQYF TGTGCCAGCAGCCGACTCGGGCAAGAGACCCAGTACTTC
TRBJ2-1 TRBD2 TRBV4-3 - CASSQDPPLAGGLNEQFF TGCGCCAGCAGCCAAGATCCGCCCCTAGCGGGAGGGCTGAATGAGCAGTTCTTC
TRBJ2-7 - TRBV5-6 - CASSLDRGLDYGEQYF TGTGCCAGCAGCTTGGATCGCGGTCTAGACTACGGGGAGCAGTACTTC
TRBJ2-5 TRBD2 TRBV11-3 - CASSLRAGLAGQETQYF TGTGCCAGCAGCTTACGAGCGGGACTAGCGGGCCAAGAGACCCAGTACTTC
TRBJ2-3 - TRBV11-2 - CASSSYLNTGSTDTQYF TGTGCCAGCAGCTCATACTTAAACACGGGAAGCACAGATACGCAGTATTTT
TRBJ1-2 - TRBV21-1 - CASPTPPGTTYGYTF TGTGCCAGCCCGACTCCACCCGGGACAACTTATGGCTACACCTTC
TRBJ2-5 TRBD2 TRBV7-6 - CASSPGLAGGQETQYF TGTGCCAGCAGCCCGGGACTAGCGGGAGGACAAGAGACCCAGTACTTC
TRBJ1-2 - TRBV30 - CAWSTNYGYTF TGTGCCTGGAGCACTAACTATGGCTACACCTTC
TRBJ2-5 - TRBV27 - CASSFLQGRYQETQYF TGTGCCAGCAGTTTCCTACAGGGGAGGTACCAAGAGACCCAGTACTTC
TRBJ2-3 TRBD2 TRBV11-3 - CASSSGTSLSHTQYF TGTGCCAGCAGCTCCGGGACTAGCCTATCTCATACGCAGTATTTT
TRBJ2-7 TRBD2 TRBV4-3 - CASSRNLGLAGGSPSYEQYF TGCGCCAGCAGCCGGAATTTGGGACTAGCGGGAGGCTCACCTTCCTACGAGCAGTACTTC
TRBJ2-3 - TRBV19 - CASRTSPDTQYF TGTGCCAGTAGAACTAGCCCAGATACGCAGTATTTT
TRBJ2-3 TRBD1 TRBV18 - CASSPPLGQGTDTQYF TGTGCCAGCTCACCACCGTTGGGACAGGGCACAGATACGCAGTATTTT
TRBJ2-5 TRBD2 TRBV4-1 few CASSLATSGRLETQYF TGCGCCAGCAGCCTAGCCACTAGCGGGAGGTTAGAGACCCAGTACTTC
TRBJ2-6 TRBD2 TRBV2 - CASSGINLAVRSSGANVLTF TGTGCCAGCAGTGGGATAAATCTAGCGGTTAGATCCTCTGGGGCCAACGTCCTGACTTTC
TRBJ2-3 TRBD2 TRBV28 - CASSPSGEADTQYF TGTGCCAGCAGCCCTAGCGGGGAGGCAGATACGCAGTATTTT
TRBJ2-1 TRBD2 TRBV29-1 once CSVGASGAVYNEQFF TGCAGCGTTGGGGCTAGCGGAGCTGTCTACAATGAGCAGTTCTTC
TRBJ1-1 - TRBV6-1 - CASSDEIKPFF TGTGCCAGCAGTGACGAAATAAAGCCTTTCTTT
TRBJ1-2 TRBD1 TRBV28 - CASSLWFEGAQGYTF TGTGCCAGCAGTTTATGGTTCGAGGGGGCGCAGGGCTACACCTTC
TRBJ2-1 TRBD2 TRBV7-8 - CASRTRGLAGHNEQFF TGTGCCAGCAGGACAAGGGGACTAGCGGGACATAATGAGCAGTTCTTC
TRBJ2-3 - TRBV19 - CASSIDKSTPVKYF TGTGCCAGTAGTATAGATAAGTCGACTCCAGTTAAGTATTTT
TRBJ2-1 TRBD2 TRBV27 - CASSLSTSGALNEQFF TGTGCCAGCAGTTTATCAACTAGCGGGGCCCTCAATGAGCAGTTCTTC
TRBJ2-7 - TRBV10-3 few CAISSGSSYEQYF TGTGCCATCAGCTCCGGGAGTTCCTACGAGCAGTACTTC
TRBJ2-1 TRBD2 TRBV11-2 - CASSPTSGSSYNEQFF TGTGCCAGCAGCCCAACTAGCGGGAGTTCCTACAATGAGCAGTTCTTC
TRBJ2-5 - TRBV27 - CASANFFGLPQYF TGTGCCAGCGCGAATTTTTTTGGGCTGCCCCAGTACTTC
TRBJ1-2 - TRBV5-6 - CASSQVVGVTNYGYTF TGTGCCAGCAGCCAGGTTGTAGGGGTTACTAACTATGGCTACACCTTC
TRBJ1-2 TRBD1 TRBV2 - CASIRNRGHGYGYTF TGTGCCAGCATTCGAAACAGGGGGCATGGCTATGGCTACACCTTC
TRBJ2-7 TRBD1 TRBV7-9 - CASSLALTGINYEQYF TGTGCCAGCAGCTTAGCCCTGACAGGGATTAACTACGAGCAGTACTTC